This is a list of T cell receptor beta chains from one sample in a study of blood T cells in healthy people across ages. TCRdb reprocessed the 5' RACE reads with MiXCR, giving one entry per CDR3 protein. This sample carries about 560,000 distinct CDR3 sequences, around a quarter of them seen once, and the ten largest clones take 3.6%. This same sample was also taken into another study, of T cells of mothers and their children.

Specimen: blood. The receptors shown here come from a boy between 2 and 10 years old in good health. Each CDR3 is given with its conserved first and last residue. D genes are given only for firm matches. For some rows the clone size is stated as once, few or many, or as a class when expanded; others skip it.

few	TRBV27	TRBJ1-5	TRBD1	CASSAPGQGFFNQPQHF	TGTGCCAGCAGTGCACCGGGACAGGGGTTCTTTAATCAGCCCCAGCATTTT
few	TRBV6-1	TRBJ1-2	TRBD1	CASSDFGYRGRINYGYTF	TGTGCCAGCAGTGATTTTGGCTACAGGGGGCGCATAAACTATGGCTACACCTTC
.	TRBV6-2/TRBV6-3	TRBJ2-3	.	CASSSEPGVTDTQYF	TGTGCCAGCAGTTCTGAACCGGGAGTGACAGATACGCAGTATTTT
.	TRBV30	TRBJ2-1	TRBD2	CAWSVGTTGEQFF	TGTGCCTGGAGTGTTGGGACTACTGGTGAGCAGTTCTTC
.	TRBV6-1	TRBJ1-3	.	CASSVWDTGNTIYF	TGTGCCAGCAGTGTATGGGACACTGGAAACACCATATATTTT
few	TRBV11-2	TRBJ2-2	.	CASRGTRTVNTGELFF	TGTGCCAGCAGGGGCACGAGGACAGTTAACACCGGGGAGCTGTTTTTT
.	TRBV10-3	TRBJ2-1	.	CASRLDTWENEQFF	TGTGCCAGCAGGCTTGACACATGGGAAAATGAGCAGTTCTTC
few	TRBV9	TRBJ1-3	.	CASSVDSVPSTIYF	TGTGCCAGCAGCGTAGACAGCGTGCCGAGCACCATATATTTT
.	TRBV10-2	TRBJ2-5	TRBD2	CASSESRRGGVETQYF	TGCGCCAGCAGTGAGTCAAGGCGGGGGGGCGTAGAGACCCAGTACTTC
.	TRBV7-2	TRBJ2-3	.	CASSSPGTDTQYF	TGTGCCAGCAGCTCCCCAGGCACAGATACGCAGTATTTT
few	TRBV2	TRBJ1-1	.	CASSSDFNTEAFF	TGTGCCAGCAGTTCGGACTTTAACACTGAAGCTTTCTTT
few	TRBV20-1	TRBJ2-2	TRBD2	CSAPFGLAGATGELFF	TGCAGTGCTCCTTTCGGACTAGCGGGTGCCACCGGGGAGCTGTTTTTT
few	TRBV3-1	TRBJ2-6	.	CASSHVSGANVLTF	TGTGCCAGCAGCCACGTCTCTGGGGCCAACGTCCTGACTTTC
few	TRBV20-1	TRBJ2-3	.	CSARRDHMPDTQYF	TGCAGTGCTAGACGGGACCATATGCCAGATACGCAGTATTTT
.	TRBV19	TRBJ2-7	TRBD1	CASSPGQGDIYEQYF	TGTGCCAGTAGTCCCGGACAGGGGGACATCTACGAGCAGTACTTC
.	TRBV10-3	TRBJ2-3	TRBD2	CATGLAVGFRADTQYF	TGTGCCACGGGACTAGCGGTCGGATTTAGGGCAGATACGCAGTATTTT
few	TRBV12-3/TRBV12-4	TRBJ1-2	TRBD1	CASSKAGGGGYTF	TGTGCCAGCAGCAAGGCAGGGGGCGGTGGCTACACCTTC
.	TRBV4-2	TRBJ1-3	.	CASSQGRGGSGNTIYF	TGTGCCAGCAGCCAAGGGAGGGGGGGCTCTGGAAACACCATATATTTT
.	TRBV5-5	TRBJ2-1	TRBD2	CASSGPGLATPYNEQFF	TGTGCCAGCAGCGGACCGGGACTAGCGACGCCCTACAATGAGCAGTTCTTC
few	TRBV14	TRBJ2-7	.	CASSQQDGFPYEQYF	TGTGCCAGCAGCCAGCAGGACGGTTTCCCCTACGAGCAGTACTTC
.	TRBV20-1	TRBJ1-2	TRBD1	CSANRDRGFGYGYTF	TGCAGTGCAAACCGGGACAGGGGGTTTGGCTATGGCTACACCTTC
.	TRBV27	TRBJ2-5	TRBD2	CASRRAGGGETQYF	TGTGCCAGCAGGAGAGCGGGAGGGGGGGAGACCCAGTACTTC
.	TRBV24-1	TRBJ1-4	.	CATSGINRVGQEKLFF	TGTGCCACCAGTGGCATCAACAGGGTGGGTCAGGAAAAACTGTTTTTT
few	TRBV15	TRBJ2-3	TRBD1	CATSDSQGQSSTDTQYF	TGTGCCACATCTGATTCACAGGGACAGTCTAGCACAGATACGCAGTATTTT
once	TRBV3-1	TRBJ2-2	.	CASSPTVPGELFF	TGTGCCAGCAGCCCAACCGTCCCCGGGGAGCTGTTTTTT
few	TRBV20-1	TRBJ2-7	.	CSASTGTPSEQYF	TGCAGTGCCTCGACCGGGACACCCAGCGAGCAGTACTTC
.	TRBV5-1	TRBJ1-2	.	CASSLVAGDDGYTF	TGCGCCAGCAGCTTGGTGGCAGGGGACGATGGCTACACCTTC
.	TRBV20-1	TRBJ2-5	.	CSASTGNQETQYF	TGCAGTGCTTCGACAGGAAACCAAGAGACCCAGTACTTC
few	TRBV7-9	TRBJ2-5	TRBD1	CASSHTGTGVPETQYF	TGTGCCAGCAGCCACACCGGGACAGGGGTACCGGAGACCCAGTACTTC
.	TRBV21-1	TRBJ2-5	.	CASSKLVSQWQETQYF	TGTGCCAGCAGCAAACTGGTCAGCCAGTGGCAAGAGACCCAGTACTTC
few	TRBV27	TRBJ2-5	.	CASSPRSTTQETQYF	TGTGCCAGCAGTCCCCGATCAACGACCCAAGAGACCCAGTACTTC